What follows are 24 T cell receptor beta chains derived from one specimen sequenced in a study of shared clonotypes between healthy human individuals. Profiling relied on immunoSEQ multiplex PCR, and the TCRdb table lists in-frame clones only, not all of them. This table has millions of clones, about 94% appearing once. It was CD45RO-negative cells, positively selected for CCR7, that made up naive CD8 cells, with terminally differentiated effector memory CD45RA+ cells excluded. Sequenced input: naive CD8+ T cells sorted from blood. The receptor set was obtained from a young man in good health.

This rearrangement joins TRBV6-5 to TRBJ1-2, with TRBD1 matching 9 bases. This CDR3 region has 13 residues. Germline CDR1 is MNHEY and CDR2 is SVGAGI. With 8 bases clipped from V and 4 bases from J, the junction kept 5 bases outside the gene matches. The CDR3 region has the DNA TGTGCCAGCTCGGACAGGGGCGTCTATGGCTACACCTTC. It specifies CASSDRGVYGYTF.

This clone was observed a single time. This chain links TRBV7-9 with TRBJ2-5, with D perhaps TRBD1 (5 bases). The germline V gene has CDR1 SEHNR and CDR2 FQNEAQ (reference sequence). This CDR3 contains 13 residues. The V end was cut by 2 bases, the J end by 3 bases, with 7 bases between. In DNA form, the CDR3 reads TGTGCCAGCAGCTTAATACAGGAAGAGACCCAGTACTTC. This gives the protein CASSLIQEETQYF.

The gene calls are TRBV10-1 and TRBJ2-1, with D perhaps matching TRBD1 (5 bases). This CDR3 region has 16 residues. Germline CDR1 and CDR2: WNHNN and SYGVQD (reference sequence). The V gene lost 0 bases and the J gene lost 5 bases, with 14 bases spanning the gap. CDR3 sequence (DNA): TGCGCCAGCAGTGAGTCGATGGGGCCGGAAGACAATGAGCAGTTCTTC. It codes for CASSESMGPEDNEQFF.

The CDR3: CASSLRTMLYEQYF. Here the CDR3 DNA reads TGTGCCAGCAGCCTGAGGACCATGCTCTACGAGCAGTACTTC. This sequence joins TRBV5-6 and TRBJ2-7; D remains unclear. This CDR3 comprises 14 residues. Trimming pared 4 bases from V and 3 bases from J, leaving 14 bases between. Germline V gene lookup returns CDR1 SGHDT and CDR2 YYEEEE.

The CDR3 coding sequence is TGTGCCAGCAGCTCTCACCAAGGGACAGGGCCAAACTACGAGCAGTACTTC. Residues: CASSSHQGTGPNYEQYF. V gene TRBV9 combines with J gene TRBJ2-7; 9 bases line up with TRBD1. CDR3 size: 17 residues. Germline-derived CDR1 and CDR2 are SGDLS and YYNGEE. The junction had 14 bases not matched to a gene; V was cut back by 4 bases and J by 3 bases.

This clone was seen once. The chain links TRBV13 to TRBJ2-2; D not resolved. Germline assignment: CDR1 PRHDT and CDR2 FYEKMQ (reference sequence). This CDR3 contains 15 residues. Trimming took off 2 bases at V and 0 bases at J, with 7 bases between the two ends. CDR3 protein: CASSLFRTNTGELFF. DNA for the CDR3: TGTGCCAGCAGCTTATTCCGTACGAACACCGGGGAGCTGTTTTTT.

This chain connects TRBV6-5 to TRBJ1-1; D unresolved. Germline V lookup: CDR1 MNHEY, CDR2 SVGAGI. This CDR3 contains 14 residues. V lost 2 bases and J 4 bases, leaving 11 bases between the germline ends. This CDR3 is CASSYASSGTEAFF. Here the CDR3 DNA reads TGTGCCAGCAGTTACGCCTCGAGTGGCACTGAAGCTTTCTTT.

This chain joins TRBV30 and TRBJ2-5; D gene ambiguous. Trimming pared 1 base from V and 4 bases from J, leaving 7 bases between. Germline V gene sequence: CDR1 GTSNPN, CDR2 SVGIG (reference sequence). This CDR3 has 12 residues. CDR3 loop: CAWSDNRETQYF. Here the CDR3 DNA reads TGTGCCTGGAGTGACAATAGAGAGACCCAGTACTTC.

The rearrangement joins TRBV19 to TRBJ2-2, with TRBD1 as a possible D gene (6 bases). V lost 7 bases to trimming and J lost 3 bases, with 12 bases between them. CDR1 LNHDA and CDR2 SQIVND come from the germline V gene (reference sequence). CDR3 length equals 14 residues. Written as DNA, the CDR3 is TGTGCCAGTAAAGGGGGTAGCTACACCGGGGAGCTGTTTTTT. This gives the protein CASKGGSYTGELFF.

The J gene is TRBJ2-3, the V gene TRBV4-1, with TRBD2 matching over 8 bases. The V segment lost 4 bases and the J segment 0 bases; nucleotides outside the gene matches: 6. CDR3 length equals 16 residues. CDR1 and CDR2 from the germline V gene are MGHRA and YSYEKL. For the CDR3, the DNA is TGCGCCAGCAGCCCTCGGGAGGGCTTCAGCACAGATACGCAGTATTTT. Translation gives CASSPREGFSTDTQYF.

The DNA of the CDR3 is TGTGCCAGCAGTGACCCCCCCGCGCGACAGATCACTAACTATGGCTACACCTTC. Amino acid sequence: CASSDPPARQITNYGYTF. This chain uses TRBV28 with TRBJ1-2, with D maybe TRBD1 (5 bases). CDR1 is MDHEN, CDR2 SYDVKM, per germline. Trimming took 5 bases from V and 0 from J, leaving 22 bases between them. CDR3 length: 18 amino acids.

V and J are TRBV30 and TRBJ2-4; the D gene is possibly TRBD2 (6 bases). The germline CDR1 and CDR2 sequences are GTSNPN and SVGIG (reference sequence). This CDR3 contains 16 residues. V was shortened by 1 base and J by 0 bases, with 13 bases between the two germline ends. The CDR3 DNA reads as TGTGCCTGGAGTGGTAGGGAGGTACTAGCCAAAAACATTCAGTACTTC. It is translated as CAWSGREVLAKNIQYF.

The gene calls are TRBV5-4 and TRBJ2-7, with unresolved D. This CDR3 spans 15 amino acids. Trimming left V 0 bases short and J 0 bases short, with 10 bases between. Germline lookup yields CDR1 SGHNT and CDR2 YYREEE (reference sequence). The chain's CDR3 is CASSLDSFSSYEQYF. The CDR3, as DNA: TGTGCCAGCAGCTTGGACTCTTTCTCCTCCTACGAGCAGTACTTC.

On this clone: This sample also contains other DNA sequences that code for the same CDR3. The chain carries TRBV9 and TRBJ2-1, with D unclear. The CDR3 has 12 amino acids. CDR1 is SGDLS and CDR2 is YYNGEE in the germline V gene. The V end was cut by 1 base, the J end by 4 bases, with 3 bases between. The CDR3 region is CASSVSYNEQFF. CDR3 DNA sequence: TGTGCCAGCAGCGTAAGTTACAATGAGCAGTTCTTC.

The CDR3 protein is CASSDVVAGGHGETQYF. CDR3 nucleotide sequence: TGTGCCAGCAGTGATGTAGTAGCGGGGGGGCACGGAGAGACCCAGTACTTC. This chain uses TRBV2 with TRBJ2-5, with 11 bases matching TRBD2. The CDR3 totals 17 residues. Trimming cost V 3 bases and J 4 bases; bases outside gene matches: 10. Per germline, CDR1 SNHLY and CDR2 FYNNEI.

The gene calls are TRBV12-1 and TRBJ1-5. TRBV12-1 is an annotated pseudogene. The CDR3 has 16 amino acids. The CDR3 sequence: CAPRASRKIGNQPQHF. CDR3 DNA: TGTGCCCCCCGGGCATCTCGAAAGATTGGCAATCAGCCCCAGCATTTT.

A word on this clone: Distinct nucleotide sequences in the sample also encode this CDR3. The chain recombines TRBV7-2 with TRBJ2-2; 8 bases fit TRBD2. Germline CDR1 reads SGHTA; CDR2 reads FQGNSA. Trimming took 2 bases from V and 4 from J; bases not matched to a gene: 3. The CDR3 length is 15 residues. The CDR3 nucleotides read TGTGCCAGCAGCTTAAGGCTAGCGGGCACCGGGGAGCTGTTTTTT. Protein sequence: CASSLRLAGTGELFF. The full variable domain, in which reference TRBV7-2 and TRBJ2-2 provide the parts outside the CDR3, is GAGVSQSPSNKVTEKGKDVELRCDPISGHTALYWYRQSLGQGLEFLIYFQGNSAPDKSGLPSDRFSAERTGGSVSTLTIQRTQQEDSAVYLCASSLRLAGTGELFFGEGSRLTVL.

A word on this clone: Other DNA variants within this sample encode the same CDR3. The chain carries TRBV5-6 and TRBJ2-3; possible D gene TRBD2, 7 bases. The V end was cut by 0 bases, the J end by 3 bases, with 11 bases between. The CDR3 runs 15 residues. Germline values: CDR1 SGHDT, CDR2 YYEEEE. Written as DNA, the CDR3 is TGTGCCAGCAGCTTGGGAGGGGGGGCAACAGATACGCAGTATTTT. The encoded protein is CASSLGGGATDTQYF.

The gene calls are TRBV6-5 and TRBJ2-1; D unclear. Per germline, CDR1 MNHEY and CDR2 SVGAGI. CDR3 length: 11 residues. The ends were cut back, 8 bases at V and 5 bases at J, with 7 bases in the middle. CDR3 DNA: TGTGCCAGCGGCGAAAACAATGAGCAGTTCTTC. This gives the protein CASGENNEQFF.

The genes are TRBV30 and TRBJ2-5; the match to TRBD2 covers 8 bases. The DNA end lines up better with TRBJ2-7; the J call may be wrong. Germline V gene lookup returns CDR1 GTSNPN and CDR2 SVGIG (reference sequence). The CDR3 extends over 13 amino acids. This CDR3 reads CAWRRTTSGEQYF. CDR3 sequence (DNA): TGTGCCTGGAGGAGAACAACTAGCGGCGAGCAGTACTTC.

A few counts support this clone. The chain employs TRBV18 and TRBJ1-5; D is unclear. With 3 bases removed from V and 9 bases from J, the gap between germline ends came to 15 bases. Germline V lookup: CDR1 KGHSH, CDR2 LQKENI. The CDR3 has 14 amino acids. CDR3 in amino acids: CASSPPTIEWPQHF. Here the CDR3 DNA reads TGTGCCAGCTCACCCCCAACAATAGAGTGGCCCCAGCATTTT.

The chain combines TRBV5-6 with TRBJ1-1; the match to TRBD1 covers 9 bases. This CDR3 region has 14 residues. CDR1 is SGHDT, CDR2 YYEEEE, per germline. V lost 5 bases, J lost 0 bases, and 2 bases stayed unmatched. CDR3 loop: CASRDRGMNTEAFF. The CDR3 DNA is TGTGCCAGCAGGGACAGGGGCATGAACACTGAAGCTTTCTTT.

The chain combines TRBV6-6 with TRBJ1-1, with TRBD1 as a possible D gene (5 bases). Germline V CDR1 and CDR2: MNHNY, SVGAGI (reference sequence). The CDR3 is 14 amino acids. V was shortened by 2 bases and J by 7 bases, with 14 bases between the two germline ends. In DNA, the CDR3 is TGTGCCAGCAGTTACGGAGAAGGGGAAAATGAAGCTTTCTTT. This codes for CASSYGEGENEAFF.

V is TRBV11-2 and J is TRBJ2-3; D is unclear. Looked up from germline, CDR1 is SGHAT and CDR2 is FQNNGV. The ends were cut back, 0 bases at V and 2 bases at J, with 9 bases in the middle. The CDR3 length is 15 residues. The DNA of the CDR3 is TGTGCCAGCAGCTTAGAAGTAGGGTACACAGATACGCAGTATTTT. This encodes CASSLEVGYTDTQYF.